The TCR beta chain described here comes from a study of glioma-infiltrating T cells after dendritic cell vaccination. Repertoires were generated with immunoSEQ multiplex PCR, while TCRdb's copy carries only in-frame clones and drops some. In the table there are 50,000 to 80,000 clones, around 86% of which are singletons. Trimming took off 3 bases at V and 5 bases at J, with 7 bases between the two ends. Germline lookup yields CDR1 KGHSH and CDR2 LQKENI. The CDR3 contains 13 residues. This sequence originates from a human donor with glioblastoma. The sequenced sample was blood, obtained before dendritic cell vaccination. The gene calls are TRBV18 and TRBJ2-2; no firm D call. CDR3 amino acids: CASSPQNTGELFF. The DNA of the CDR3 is TGTGCCAGCTCACCTCAAAATACCGGGGAGCTGTTTTTT.